This entry lists 12 T cell receptor beta chains sequenced from one sample in a study of brain metastases from non-small cell lung cancer. This table comes from immunoSEQ multiplex PCR, and its TCRdb copy is limited to in-frame clones, with some not included. The repertoire holds 2,000 to 2,500 clones, with approximately 86% as singletons. Sequencing was performed on primary lung tumor tissue. The receptors come from a donor at least 40 years old with non-small cell lung cancer.

The CDR3 DNA reads TGTGCCAGCTCACCCCGGGACAGCAAGACCGAAGCTTTCTTT. Residues: CASSPRDSKTEAFF. V is TRBV18 and J is TRBJ1-1; 7 bases are shared with TRBD1. Germline lookup yields CDR1 KGHSH and CDR2 LQKENI. Trimming removed 3 bases from V and 8 bases from J; junction bases left unmatched: 9. The CDR3 loop spans 14 amino acids. The variable domain in full, with the rest retrieved from reference TRBV18 and TRBJ1-1, is NAGVMQNPRHLVRRRGQEARLRCSPMKGHSHVYWYRQLPEEGLKFMVYLQKENIIDESGMPKERFSAEFPKEGPSILRIQQVVRGDSAAYFCASSPRDSKTEAFFGQGTRLTVV.

The CDR3 nucleotides are TGTGCCAGCAGCTTAGATGGGACAGGGGACACTGAAGCTTTCTTT. It yields the protein CASSLDGTGDTEAFF. The V gene is TRBV7-2, the J gene TRBJ1-1; 10 nucleotides align to TRBD1. Germline V gene sequence: CDR1 SGHTA, CDR2 FQGNSA. J gave up 3 bases and V 1 base, and 2 bases lay outside the gene matches. The CDR3 sequence is 15 residues long.

The chain recombines TRBV28 with TRBJ2-1; 9 bases are a match to TRBD2. V lost 3 bases and J lost 6; bases outside the gene matches: 9. Germline CDR1 reads MDHEN; CDR2 reads SYDVKM. This CDR3 spans 16 amino acids. CDR3 sequence: CASSLRSGGHTNEQFF. In nucleotides, the CDR3 is TGTGCCAGCAGTTTGCGTAGCGGGGGTCATACCAATGAGCAGTTCTTC.

This clone has just a few counts. The chain uses TRBV25-1 and TRBJ1-5, with D possibly being TRBD1 (5 bases). The CDR3 consists of 14 residues. V gave up 5 bases and J gave up 1 base, with 9 bases separating them. Per germline, CDR1 MGHDK and CDR2 SYGVNS. CDR3 DNA sequence: TGTGCCAGCAGTCACTCAGGGAGCAATCAGCCCCAGCATTTT. Its protein product is CASSHSGSNQPQHF.

The V and J genes are TRBV14 and TRBJ1-1; D is possibly TRBD1 (5 bases). The CDR3 extends over 14 amino acids. CDR1 and CDR2 (germline): SGHDN, FVKESK. The V and J ends lost 1 base and 10 bases respectively, with 16 bases between them. CDR3 nucleotide sequence: TGTGCCAGCAGCCAAGGGCCCGGGGTCGGGGGAGCTTTCTTT. Amino acids: CASSQGPGVGGAFF.

With regard to this clone: The junction differs from germline at one of its ends, possibly a read error. This sequence joins TRBV6-2 or TRBV6-3 and TRBJ2-2, with D possibly being TRBD1 (6 bases). This CDR3 region has 18 residues. Germline-derived CDR1 and CDR2 are MNHEY and SVGEGT. CDR3 loop: CASSYSSGAGEGTGELFF. The CDR3 DNA sequence: TGTGCCAGCAGTTACTCGAGTGGTGCAGGGGAAGGTACCGGGGAGTTGTTTTTT.

V and J are TRBV27 and TRBJ2-2, with D unresolved. The ends were cut back, 2 bases at V and 6 bases at J, with 7 bases in the middle. There are 13 residues in the CDR3. Germline CDR1 and CDR2: MNHEY and SMNVEV (reference sequence). The CDR3 is CASSLNPAGELFF. In DNA, the CDR3 is TGTGCCAGCAGTTTAAATCCGGCCGGGGAGCTGTTTTTT.

The chain is built from TRBV7-2 and TRBJ2-5, with TRBD2 matching 9 bases. V gave up 5 bases and J gave up 10 bases; unmatched junction bases: 8. Germline CDR1 SGHTA, CDR2 FQGNSA. There are 13 residues in the CDR3. CDR3 sequence (DNA): TGTGCCAGCAGCGTCGGGACTAGCAGGGACCAGTACTTC. It codes for CASSVGTSRDQYF.

This clone appeared once. This chain uses TRBV6-6 with TRBJ1-4; no firm D call. Germline V gene data show CDR1 as MNHNY and CDR2 as SVGAGI (reference sequence). The CDR3 runs 15 residues. V gave up 5 bases and J gave up 7 bases, with 17 bases separating them. DNA of the CDR3: TGTGCCAGCAGTCCCCCTATTAATGAAGCTGAAAAACTGTTTTTT. Its translation is CASSPPINEAEKLFF.

A remark on this clone: Other DNA sequences in the sample encode the same CDR3. The rearrangement uses TRBV7-9 and TRBJ2-1, with 12 positions matching TRBD1. After removal of 5 bases from V and 3 bases from J, the junction contained 8 bases not matched to a gene. CDR1 and CDR2 (germline): SEHNR, FQNEAQ (reference sequence). The CDR3 is made up of 17 amino acids. CDR3: CASSPPGQGAIYNEQFF. The CDR3 DNA reads TGTGCCAGCAGCCCGCCGGGACAGGGGGCAATCTACAATGAGCAGTTCTTC.

V and J are TRBV12-3 or TRBV12-4 and TRBJ2-1, with D hard to call. Trimming took 6 bases from V and 8 from J, leaving 11 bases between them. The CDR3 consists of 12 residues. The CDR3 coding sequence is TGTGCCAGCAGCCCTCGCATCCATGAGCAGTTCTTC. Translated, it gives CASSPRIHEQFF.

V gene TRBV6-5 combines with J gene TRBJ2-7, with D possibly matching TRBD2 (7 bases). The CDR3 has 13 amino acids. V lost 0 bases and J 6 bases, leaving 9 bases between the germline ends. The germline CDR1 and CDR2 sequences are MNHEY and SVGAGI. CDR3 protein: CASSYSGGVEQYF. In DNA form, the CDR3 reads TGTGCCAGCAGTTACTCAGGGGGGGTCGAGCAGTACTTC.